This TCR beta chain stems from a study of T cell responses to AZD1222 COVID-19 vaccine. Regarding the study as a whole: The peak T cell response came first, and repertoires were sampled only after it.

TCRdb's table, derived via immunoSEQ multiplex PCR, lists solely in-frame clones and lacks some. The specimen's table records about 140,000 clones. Comments on this clone: The antigen is undetermined.

V shed 5 bases and J shed 3 bases, with 8 bases lying between them. This CDR3 is built from 12 residues. Germline loops: CDR1 SGHNT, CDR2 YYREEE (reference sequence). The material sequenced was peripheral blood. The sequence was obtained from an adult in good health. This chain links TRBV5-4 with TRBJ1-1; D is unclear. The CDR3 reads CASRREYTEAFF. CDR3 DNA: TGTGCCAGCAGACGCGAGTACACTGAAGCTTTCTTT.